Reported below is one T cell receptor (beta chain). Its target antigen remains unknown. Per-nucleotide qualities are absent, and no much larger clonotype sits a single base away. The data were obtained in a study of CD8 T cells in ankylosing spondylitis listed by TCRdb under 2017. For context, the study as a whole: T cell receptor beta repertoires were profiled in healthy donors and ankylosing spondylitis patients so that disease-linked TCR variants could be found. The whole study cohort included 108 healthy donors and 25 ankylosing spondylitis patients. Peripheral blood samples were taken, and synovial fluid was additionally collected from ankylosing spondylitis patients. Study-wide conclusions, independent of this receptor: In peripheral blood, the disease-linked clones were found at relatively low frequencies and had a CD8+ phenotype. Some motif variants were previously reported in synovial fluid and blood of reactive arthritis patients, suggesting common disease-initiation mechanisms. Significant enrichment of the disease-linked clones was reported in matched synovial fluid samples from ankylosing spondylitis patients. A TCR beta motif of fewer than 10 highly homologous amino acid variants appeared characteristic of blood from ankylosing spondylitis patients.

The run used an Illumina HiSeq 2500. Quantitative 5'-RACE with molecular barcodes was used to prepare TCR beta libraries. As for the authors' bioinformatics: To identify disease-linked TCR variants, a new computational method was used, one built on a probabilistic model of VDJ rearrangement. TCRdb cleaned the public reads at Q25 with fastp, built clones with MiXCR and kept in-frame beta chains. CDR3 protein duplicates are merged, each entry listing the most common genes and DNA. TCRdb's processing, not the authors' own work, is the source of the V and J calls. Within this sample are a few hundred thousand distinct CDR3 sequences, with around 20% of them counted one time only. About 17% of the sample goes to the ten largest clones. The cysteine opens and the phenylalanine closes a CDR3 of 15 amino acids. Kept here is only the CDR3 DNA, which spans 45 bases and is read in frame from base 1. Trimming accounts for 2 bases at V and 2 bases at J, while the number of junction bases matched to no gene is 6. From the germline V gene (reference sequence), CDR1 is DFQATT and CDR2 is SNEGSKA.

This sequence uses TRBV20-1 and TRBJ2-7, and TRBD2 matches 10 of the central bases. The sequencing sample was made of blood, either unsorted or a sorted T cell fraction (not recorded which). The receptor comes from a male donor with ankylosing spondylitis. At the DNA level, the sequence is TGCAGTGCTAGACTTTCTAGCGGGAGTGCCTACGAGCAGTACTTC. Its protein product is CSARLSSGSAYEQYF.